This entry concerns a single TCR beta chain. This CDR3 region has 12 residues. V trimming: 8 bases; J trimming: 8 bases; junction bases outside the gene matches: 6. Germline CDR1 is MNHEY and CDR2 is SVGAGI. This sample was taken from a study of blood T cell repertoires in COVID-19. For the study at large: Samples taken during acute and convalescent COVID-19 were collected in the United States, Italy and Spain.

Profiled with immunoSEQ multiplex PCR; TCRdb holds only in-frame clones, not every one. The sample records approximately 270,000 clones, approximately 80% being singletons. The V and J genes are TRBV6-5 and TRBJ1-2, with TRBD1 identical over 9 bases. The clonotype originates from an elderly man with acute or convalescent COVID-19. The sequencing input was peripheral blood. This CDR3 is CASATGQGGYTF. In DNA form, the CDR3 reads TGTGCCAGCGCTACGGGACAGGGAGGCTACACCTTC.